This T cell receptor (beta chain) was documented in a study of immune heterogeneity within non-small cell lung tumors. Template material for each sample was 500 to 600 ng of bulk tumor genomic DNA. Several biopsies per primary tumor, spaced far apart, were taken during surgery. The study enrolled patients with untreated, newly diagnosed non-small cell lung cancer who underwent curative surgery. As to this clonotype: This may be a read error: a much more frequent sequence differs by one nucleotide.

The CDR3 is 14 residues long. Germline loops: CDR1 SGHDT, CDR2 YYEEEE. TCR beta CDR3 regions came from multiplex PCR with 32 forward V and 13 reverse J primers. Via MiXCR, TCRdb re-called the multiplex PCR reads, giving one row per CDR3 protein. This repertoire shows 5,000 to 6,500 distinct CDR3 sequences, around a fifth found once; its top ten account for approximately 15%. The receptor's source is a man aged 60 to 75 with non-small cell lung cancer. The sequenced sample was lung tumor tissue. J is TRBJ2-3 and V is TRBV5-6; D is uncertain. The CDR3 loop is CASSYIDGTDTHYF. CDR3 DNA: TGTGCCAGCAGCTATATAGACGGTACAGATACGCACTATTTT.